Listed below are T cell receptor beta chains from one sample, sequenced in a study of T cells in tumors after PD-1 blockade. Here immunoSEQ multiplex PCR was the method, and the copy in TCRdb shows in-frame clones only, minus some. The top ten clones hold 10% to 15% of a sample with about 1,900 clones, 74% of them seen once. The source was tumor tissue, collected before anti-PD-1 treatment. These TCRs come from a human donor with basal cell carcinoma. CDR3s include the opening cysteine and the closing phenylalanine or tryptophan. Fields, in order: D gene, clone size, V gene, J gene, CDR3 DNA, CDR3 protein. A D gene is named only where the DNA matches it firmly. Clone size is given for some rows only: seen once, a few or many times, or a class if the clone is expanded.

d_gene: TRBD2
abundance: .
v_gene: TRBV3-1/TRBV3-2
j_gene: TRBJ2-3
CDR3nt: TGTGCCAGCAGCCACCGACGGGGGGGCCGGGTCACAGATACGCAGTATTTT
CDR3aa: CASSHRRGGRVTDTQYF

d_gene: TRBD1
abundance: .
v_gene: TRBV7-8
j_gene: TRBJ2-2
CDR3nt: TGTGCCAGCAGCTTGACAGGGGGAGTAGGAACCGGGGAGCTGTTTTTT
CDR3aa: CASSLTGGVGTGELFF

d_gene: .
abundance: few
v_gene: TRBV19
j_gene: TRBJ1-1
CDR3nt: TGTGCCAGTAGTATACAGGGTCTCATCGCTGAAGCTTTCTTT
CDR3aa: CASSIQGLIAEAFF

d_gene: TRBD2
abundance: once
v_gene: TRBV29-1
j_gene: TRBJ2-3
CDR3nt: TGCAGCGTTGGAGGTAGCGGGGGTTCAGATACGCAGTATTTT
CDR3aa: CSVGGSGGSDTQYF

d_gene: .
abundance: .
v_gene: TRBV7-2
j_gene: TRBJ2-5
CDR3nt: TGTGCCAGCAGCTCAGGGTCCCCCCGAGAGACCCAGTACTTC
CDR3aa: CASSSGSPRETQYF

d_gene: TRBD1
abundance: .
v_gene: TRBV5-1
j_gene: TRBJ2-7
CDR3nt: TGCGCCAGCAGCTTGGGGGACAGCTCCTACGAGCAGTACTTC
CDR3aa: CASSLGDSSYEQYF

d_gene: TRBD1
abundance: .
v_gene: TRBV19
j_gene: TRBJ2-7
CDR3nt: TGTGCCAGTACCCCGGATTGGAGGGACAGGGGCTACGAGCAGTACTTC
CDR3aa: CASTPDWRDRGYEQYF

d_gene: .
abundance: .
v_gene: TRBV7-6
j_gene: TRBJ2-5
CDR3nt: TGTGCCAGCAGCTCGTTCGCGGGGACCCAGTACTTC
CDR3aa: CASSSFAGTQYF

d_gene: TRBD1
abundance: .
v_gene: TRBV5-1
j_gene: TRBJ1-1
CDR3nt: TGCGCCAGCAGTTTGACAGGGCCAACTGAAGCTTTCTTT
CDR3aa: CASSLTGPTEAFF

d_gene: TRBD1
abundance: once
v_gene: TRBV20-1
j_gene: TRBJ2-7
CDR3nt: TGCAGTGCTAGTGACAGGGGAGTGCCGGACGAGCAGTACTTC
CDR3aa: CSASDRGVPDEQYF

d_gene: .
abundance: .
v_gene: TRBV3-1/TRBV3-2
j_gene: TRBJ2-2
CDR3nt: TGTGCCAGCAGCCAAGCCGCGACAAGGACCGGGGAGCTGTTTTTT
CDR3aa: CASSQAATRTGELFF

d_gene: TRBD1
abundance: .
v_gene: TRBV6-6
j_gene: TRBJ1-5
CDR3nt: TGTGCCAGCAGGCTACCGGGACAGGGAAGCAATCAGCCCCAGCATTTT
CDR3aa: CASRLPGQGSNQPQHF

d_gene: TRBD2
abundance: .
v_gene: TRBV19
j_gene: TRBJ2-1
CDR3nt: TGTGCCAGTAGTATAGTAATGCTAGCGGGGGAAAGCTCCTACAATGAGCAGTTCTTC
CDR3aa: CASSIVMLAGESSYNEQFF

d_gene: .
abundance: .
v_gene: TRBV12-2
j_gene: TRBJ1-1
CDR3nt: TGTGCAAGTCGCCCACCCGCCCGACAGGGGGCCGCGGACTGGGACGAAGCTTTCTTT
CDR3aa: CASRPPARQGAADWDEAFF